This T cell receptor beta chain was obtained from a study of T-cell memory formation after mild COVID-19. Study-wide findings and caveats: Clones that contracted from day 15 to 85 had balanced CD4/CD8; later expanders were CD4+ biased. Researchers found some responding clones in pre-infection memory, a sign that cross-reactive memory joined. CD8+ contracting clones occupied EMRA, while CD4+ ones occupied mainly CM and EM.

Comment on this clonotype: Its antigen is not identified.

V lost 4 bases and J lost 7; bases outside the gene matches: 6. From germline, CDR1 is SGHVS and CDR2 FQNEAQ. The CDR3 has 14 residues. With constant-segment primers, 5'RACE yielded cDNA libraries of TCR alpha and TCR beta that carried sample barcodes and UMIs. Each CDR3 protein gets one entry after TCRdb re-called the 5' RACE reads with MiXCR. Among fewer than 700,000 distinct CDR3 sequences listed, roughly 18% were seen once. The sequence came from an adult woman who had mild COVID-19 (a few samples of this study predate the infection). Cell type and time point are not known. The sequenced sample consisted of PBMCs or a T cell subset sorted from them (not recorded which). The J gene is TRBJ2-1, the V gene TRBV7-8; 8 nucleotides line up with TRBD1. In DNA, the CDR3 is TGTGCCAGCAGCTCGCGGACAGGGAGGAATGAGCAGTTCTTC. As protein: CASSSRTGRNEQFF.